The following is a T cell receptor beta chain sequence with its context. The entry originates in a study of blood T cell repertoires in COVID-19. Study-level information: The United States, Italy and Spain were the sources of the acute and convalescent COVID-19 samples. The analysed material was cDNA or gDNA that came from T cells, B-cell-depleted T cells, or PBMCs.

Methods used by the authors: Using reference gene primer amplification, nucleated cell counts were estimated. Here immunoSEQ multiplex PCR was the method, and the copy in TCRdb shows in-frame clones only, minus some. V and J calls and clone size are those listed in that table; D and trimming were worked out from the DNA. The table records 200,000 to 300,000 clones, 65% to 90% of them present only once. Sequencing was performed on peripheral blood. The receptor's source is a man in his thirties or forties with active or convalescent COVID-19.

CDR3 region: CASSMERNTEAFF. The CDR3, as DNA: TGTGCCAGTAGTATGGAGCGGAACACTGAAGCTTTCTTT. V is TRBV19 and J is TRBJ1-1; no definite D call. Germline CDR1 and CDR2: LNHDA and SQIVND (reference sequence). V was pared by 3 bases and J by 1 base, with 6 bases between. The CDR3 is 13 amino acids.